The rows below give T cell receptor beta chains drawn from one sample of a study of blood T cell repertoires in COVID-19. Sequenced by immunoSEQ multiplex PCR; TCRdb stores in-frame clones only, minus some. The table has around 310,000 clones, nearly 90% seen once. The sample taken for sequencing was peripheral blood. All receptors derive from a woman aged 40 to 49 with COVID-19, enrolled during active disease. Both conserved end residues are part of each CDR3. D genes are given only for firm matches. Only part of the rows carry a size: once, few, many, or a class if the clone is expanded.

TGTGCCATCAGGGGGGACAGGGACGAGCAGTACTTC	CAIRGDRDEQYF	TRBJ2-7	TRBV10-3	.	TRBD1
TGTGCCAGCAGCGACAGGGGGCGTCCTAATGAAAAACTGTTTTTT	CASSDRGRPNEKLFF	TRBJ1-4	TRBV6-5	.	TRBD1
TGCGCCAGCAACCGGGGGGGCCTTGTCGGGGAGCTGTTTTTT	CASNRGGLVGELFF	TRBJ2-2	TRBV10-1	.	TRBD2
TGTGCCAGTAGTATAGCTCTGACGGGACAGCTTTTCCAAGAGATCCAGTACTTC	CASSIALTGQLFQEIQYF	TRBJ2-5	TRBV19	.	TRBD1
TGCGCCAGCAGCGGGAGAGGCGATGGCTACACCTTC	CASSGRGDGYTF	TRBJ1-2	TRBV4-1	few	.
TGTGCCAGCAGCCGGAGGGTTCCCACAGATACGCAGTATTTT	CASSRRVPTDTQYF	TRBJ2-3	TRBV28	.	.
TGTGCCAGCAGTTACTCGAGTAGGGACTTGAACACTGAAGCTTTCTTT	CASSYSSRDLNTEAFF	TRBJ1-1	TRBV6-5	.	.
TGCGCCAGCAGCTCGCCGGATGGGCAGTCGAGAGGGACTGAAGCTTTCTTT	CASSSPDGQSRGTEAFF	TRBJ1-1	TRBV5-1	.	.
TGTGCCAGCAGTTACGATAGGCAGGGAAACAATCAGCCCCAGCATTTT	CASSYDRQGNNQPQHF	TRBJ1-5	TRBV6-2/TRBV6-3	.	.
TGTGCCAGCTCACCGGGCTGGGGAGGGGAAGAGACCCAGTACTTC	CASSPGWGGEETQYF	TRBJ2-5	TRBV18	.	TRBD2
TGTGCCAGTAGTAGCCAGGGAAGGGAAAAACTGTTTTTT	CASSSQGREKLFF	TRBJ1-4	TRBV19	.	.
TGTGCCAGTAGTATAGGAGCCACTAAACCCCTCCACTTT	CASSIGATKPLHF	TRBJ1-6	TRBV19	few	.
TGTGCCAGCAGCCCCTCAGGGATAGTCCCGTACAATGAGCAGTTCTTC	CASSPSGIVPYNEQFF	TRBJ2-1	TRBV7-9	.	.
TGTGCCAGCAGTTACCGCGGACAGGGGATGATAGAGACCCAGTACTTC	CASSYRGQGMIETQYF	TRBJ2-5	TRBV6-2/TRBV6-3	.	TRBD1
TGTGCCAGTAGTCCGGACAGTTCGATCCCCTACGAGCAGTACTTC	CASSPDSSIPYEQYF	TRBJ2-7	TRBV19	.	.
TGTGCCAGCAGCGGTCCGACAGGGGGGAGCGAAAAACTGTTTTTT	CASSGPTGGSEKLFF	TRBJ1-4	TRBV9	.	TRBD1
TGCGCCAGCAGCCTGCAAGAGACCCAGTACTTC	CASSLQETQYF	TRBJ2-5	TRBV5-1	.	.
TGTGCCAGCAGCTTAATGAGACAGGAGCAGTACTTC	CASSLMRQEQYF	TRBJ2-7	TRBV7-8	.	.
TGTGCCAGCAGCGTCGGCATAGCGGGAGGGGCCACAGATACGCAGTATTTT	CASSVGIAGGATDTQYF	TRBJ2-3	TRBV9	.	TRBD2
TGTGCCAGTAGCGACAGGGTGAACACTGAAGCTTTCTTT	CASSDRVNTEAFF	TRBJ1-1	TRBV19	.	TRBD1
TGTGCCAGCGCCTACACAGGGGCGGAAGAGCAGTACTTC	CASAYTGAEEQYF	TRBJ2-7	TRBV7-6	.	TRBD1
TGTGCCAGCAGCTTGAGTGTTGGGACAGGGGCCGAGCAGTACTTC	CASSLSVGTGAEQYF	TRBJ2-7	TRBV5-6	.	TRBD1
TGTGCCAGCAGTTACTCGCCAGGCCTAAACACTGAAGCTTTCTTT	CASSYSPGLNTEAFF	TRBJ1-1	TRBV6-5	.	.
TGTGCCAGTAAGTTGGCAGGGGGCAACTATGGCTACACCTTC	CASKLAGGNYGYTF	TRBJ1-2	TRBV19	.	TRBD1
TGTGCCAGCAGCTCCCGACAGGGGGCCTACGAGCAGTACTTC	CASSSRQGAYEQYF	TRBJ2-7	TRBV7-8	.	TRBD1
TGTGCCAGCAGCCAATGGGACAGTCCTCTCTATGGCTACACCTTC	CASSQWDSPLYGYTF	TRBJ1-2	TRBV14	.	TRBD1
TGTGCCAGCAGCTTAGTGGGGGCCTCTGGGGCCAACGTCCTGACTTTC	CASSLVGASGANVLTF	TRBJ2-6	TRBV5-6	.	.
TGTGCCAGCAGCTTAGTTGGGGACAGCCCAGGGGGAAGCTACACCTTC	CASSLVGDSPGGSYTF	TRBJ1-2	TRBV7-2	.	TRBD1
TGTGCCTGCCAGGACAGGAACGAGCAGTACTTC	CACQDRNEQYF	TRBJ2-7	TRBV30	.	TRBD1
TGTGCCAGCAGCTTATCCGGACAGGGGGTTGATGGCTACACCTTC	CASSLSGQGVDGYTF	TRBJ1-2	TRBV7-3	.	TRBD1
TGTGCCAGCACGGGTAGCGGGAGCTGGAAGCAGTACTTC	CASTGSGSWKQYF	TRBJ2-7	TRBV11-2	.	TRBD2
TGTGCCAGCAGACCGGGGACAGGGGGTCCCACCTACGAGCAGTACTTC	CASRPGTGGPTYEQYF	TRBJ2-7	TRBV6-6	.	TRBD1
TGTGCCATCAGTGAGTCAGGAGTCGCTGAAGCTTTCTTT	CAISESGVAEAFF	TRBJ1-1	TRBV10-3	.	.